This T cell receptor beta chain was retrieved from a study of technical replicates of blood from a few donors. Germline-derived CDR1 and CDR2 are MGHDK and SYGVNS. After removal of 3 bases from V and 5 bases from J, the junction contained 6 bases not matched to a gene. This CDR3 region has 15 residues. Only in-frame clones appear in the TCRdb table, and some are missing; sequencing was by immunoSEQ multiplex PCR. This table holds tens of thousands of clones, 95% to 98% found once. The sequenced material came from T cells isolated from PBMCs. The receptor was derived from a human donor in good health. The chain is built from TRBV25-1 and TRBJ2-7, with 11 bases matching TRBD2. CDR3 DNA sequence: TGTGCCAGCAGTGACCTAGCGGGAGGTTTCCACGAGCAGTACTTC. Its protein product is CASSDLAGGFHEQYF.